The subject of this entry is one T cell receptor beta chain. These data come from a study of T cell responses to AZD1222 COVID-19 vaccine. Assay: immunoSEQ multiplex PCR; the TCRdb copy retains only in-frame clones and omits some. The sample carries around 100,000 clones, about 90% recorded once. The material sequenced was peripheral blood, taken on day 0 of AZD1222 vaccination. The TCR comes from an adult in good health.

In nucleotides, the CDR3 is TGTGCCAGCAGCTCGACAGCCCTAAACACTGAAGCTTTCTTT. It translates to CASSSTALNTEAFF. V is TRBV7-2 and J is TRBJ1-1; possibly TRBD1 for D (5 bases). Germline values: CDR1 SGHTA, CDR2 FQGNSA. V lost 4 bases to trimming and J lost 2 bases, with 11 bases between them. The CDR3 is 14 amino acids.